This TCR beta chain appears in the sequencing data of a study of T cells in localized non-small cell lung cancer. The CDR3 spans 16 residues. Per the germline V gene, CDR1 is SGHRS and CDR2 is YFSETQ. Trimming left V 0 bases short and J 0 bases short, with 12 bases between. Produced via immunoSEQ multiplex PCR; TCRdb's table is partial and in-frame only. The data show 25,000 to 35,000 clones, with approximately 88% seen just once and 4.2% held by the top ten. The sequencing used peripheral blood mononuclear cells, collected before any cancer treatment. This chain uses TRBV5-1 with TRBJ1-1; D remains unclear. The sequence was obtained from a woman between 35 and 75 years old with stage III lung adenocarcinoma. CDR3 DNA: TGCGCCAGCAGCTTGGGGACGTCAGCTGTGAACACTGAAGCTTTCTTT. Protein: CASSLGTSAVNTEAFF.